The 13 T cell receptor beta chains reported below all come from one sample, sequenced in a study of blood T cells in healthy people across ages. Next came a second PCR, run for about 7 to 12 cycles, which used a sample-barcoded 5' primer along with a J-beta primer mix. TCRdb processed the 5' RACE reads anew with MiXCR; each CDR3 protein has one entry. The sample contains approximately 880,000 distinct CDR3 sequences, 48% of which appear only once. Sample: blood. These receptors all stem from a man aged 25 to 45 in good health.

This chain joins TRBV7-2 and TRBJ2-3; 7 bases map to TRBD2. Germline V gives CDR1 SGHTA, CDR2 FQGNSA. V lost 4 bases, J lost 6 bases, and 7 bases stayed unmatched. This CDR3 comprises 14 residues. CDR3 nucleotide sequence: TGTGCCAGCAGCTCAGGGAGGACTAGGGATACGCAGTATTTT. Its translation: CASSSGRTRDTQYF.

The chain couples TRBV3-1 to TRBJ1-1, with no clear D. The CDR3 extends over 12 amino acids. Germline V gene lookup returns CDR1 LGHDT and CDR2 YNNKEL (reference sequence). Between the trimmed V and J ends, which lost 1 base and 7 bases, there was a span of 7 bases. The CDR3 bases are TGTGCCAGCAGCCAAGCCCGGAGTGAAGCTTTCTTT. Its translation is CASSQARSEAFF. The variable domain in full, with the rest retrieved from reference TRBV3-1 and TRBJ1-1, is DTAVSQTPKYLVTQMGNDKSIKCEQNLGHDTMYWYKQDSKKFLKIMFSYNNKELIINETVPNRFSPKSPDKAHLNLHINSLELGDSAVYFCASSQARSEAFFGQGTRLTVV.

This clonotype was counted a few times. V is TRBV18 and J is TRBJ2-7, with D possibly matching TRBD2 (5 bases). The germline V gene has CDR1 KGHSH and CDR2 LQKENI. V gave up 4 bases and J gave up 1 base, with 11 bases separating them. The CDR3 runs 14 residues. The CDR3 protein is CASSQSRESYEQYF. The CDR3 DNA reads TGTGCCAGCTCACAGTCGAGGGAATCCTACGAGCAGTACTTC.

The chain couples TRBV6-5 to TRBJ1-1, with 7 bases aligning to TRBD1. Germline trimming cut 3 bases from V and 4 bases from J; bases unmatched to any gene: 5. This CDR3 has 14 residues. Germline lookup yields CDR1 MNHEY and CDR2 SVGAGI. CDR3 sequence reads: CASSYISGGTEAFF. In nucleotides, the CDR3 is TGTGCCAGCAGTTATATTTCAGGGGGCACTGAAGCTTTCTTT.

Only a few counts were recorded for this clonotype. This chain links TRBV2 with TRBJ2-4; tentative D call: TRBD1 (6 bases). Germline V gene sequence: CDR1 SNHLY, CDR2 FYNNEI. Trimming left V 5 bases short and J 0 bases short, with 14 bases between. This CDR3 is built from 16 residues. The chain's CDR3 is CASSPGQFVAKNIQYF. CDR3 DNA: TGTGCCAGCAGTCCCGGACAGTTTGTAGCCAAAAACATTCAGTACTTC.

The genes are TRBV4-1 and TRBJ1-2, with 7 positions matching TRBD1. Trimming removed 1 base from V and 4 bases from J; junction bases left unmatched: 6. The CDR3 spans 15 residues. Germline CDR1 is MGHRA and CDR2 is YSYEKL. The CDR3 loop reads CASSQVGQPSYGYTF. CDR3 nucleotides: TGCGCCAGCAGCCAAGTGGGACAGCCGAGCTATGGCTACACCTTC.

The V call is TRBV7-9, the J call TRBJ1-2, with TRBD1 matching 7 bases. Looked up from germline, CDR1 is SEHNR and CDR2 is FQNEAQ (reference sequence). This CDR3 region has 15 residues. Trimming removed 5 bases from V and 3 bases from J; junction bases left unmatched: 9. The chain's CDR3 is CASSRRQGGDYGYTF. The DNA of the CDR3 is TGTGCCAGCAGCCGACGACAGGGTGGAGACTATGGCTACACCTTC.

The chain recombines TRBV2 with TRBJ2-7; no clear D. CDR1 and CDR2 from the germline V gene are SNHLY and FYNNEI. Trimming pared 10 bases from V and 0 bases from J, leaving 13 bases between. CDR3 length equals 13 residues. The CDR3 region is CATEDGASYEQYF. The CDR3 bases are TGTGCCACCGAGGACGGCGCCTCCTACGAGCAGTACTTC.

CDR3 amino acids: CSARAVSGGETQYF. The CDR3 coding sequence is TGCAGTGCTAGAGCGGTTAGCGGGGGAGAGACCCAGTACTTC. V and J are TRBV20-1 and TRBJ2-7, with 9 bases that match TRBD2. The tail of the sequence fits TRBJ2-5 better, so the J call may be wrong. Germline V gene lookup returns CDR1 DFQATT and CDR2 SNEGSKA (reference sequence). This CDR3 is 14 amino acids long.

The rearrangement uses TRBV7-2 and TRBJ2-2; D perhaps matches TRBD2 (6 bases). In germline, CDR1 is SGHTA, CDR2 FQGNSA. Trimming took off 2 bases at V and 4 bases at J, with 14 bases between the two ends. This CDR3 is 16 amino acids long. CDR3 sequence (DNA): TGTGCCAGCAGCTTAATGACCGGGGGACGCACCGGGGAGCTGTTTTTT. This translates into CASSLMTGGRTGELFF.

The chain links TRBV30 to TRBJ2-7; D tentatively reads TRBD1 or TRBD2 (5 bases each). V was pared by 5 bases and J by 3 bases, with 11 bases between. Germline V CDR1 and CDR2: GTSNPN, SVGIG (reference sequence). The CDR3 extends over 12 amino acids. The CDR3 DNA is TGTGCCTGGGGGACGGCGAACTACGAGCAGTACTTC. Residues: CAWGTANYEQYF. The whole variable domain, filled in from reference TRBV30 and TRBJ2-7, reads SQTIHQWPATLVQPVGSPLSLECTVEGTSNPNLYWYRQAAGRGLQLLFYSVGIGQISSEVPQNLSASRPQDRQFILSSKKLLLSDSGFYLCAWGTANYEQYFGPGTRLTVT.

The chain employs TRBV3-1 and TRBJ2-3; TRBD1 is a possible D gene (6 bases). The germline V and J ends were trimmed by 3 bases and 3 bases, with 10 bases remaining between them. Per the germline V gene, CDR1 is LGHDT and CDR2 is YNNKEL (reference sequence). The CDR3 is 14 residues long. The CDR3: CASSQPGTTDTQYF. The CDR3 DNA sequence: TGTGCCAGCAGCCAGCCGGGGACAACAGATACGCAGTATTTT.

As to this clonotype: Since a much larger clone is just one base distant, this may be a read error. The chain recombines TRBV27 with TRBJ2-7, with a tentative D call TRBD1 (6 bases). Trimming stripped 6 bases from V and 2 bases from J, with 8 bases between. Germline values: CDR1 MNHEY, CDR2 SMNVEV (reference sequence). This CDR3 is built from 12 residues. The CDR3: CASRDSTYEQYF. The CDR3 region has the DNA TGTGCCAGCAGGGACAGCACCTACGAGCAGTACTTC.